The entry below describes one TCR beta chain. The source of the sample is a study of blood T cell repertoires in COVID-19. Study-wide context: Whether acute or convalescent, the COVID-19 samples came from the United States, Italy and Spain.

Germline CDR1 SGHTS, CDR2 YDEGEE. There are 13 residues in the CDR3. Between the trimmed V and J ends, which lost 4 bases and 6 bases, there was a span of 13 bases. Using immunoSEQ multiplex PCR, the repertoire was profiled, and TCRdb retains in-frame clones only, with some absent. Of 200,000 to 300,000 clones in the sample, around nine tenths are singletons; the top ten hold over 1.5%. Sequencing used peripheral blood. This clonotype was sampled from a man aged 30 to 45 with active or convalescent COVID-19. The chain joins TRBV5-8 to TRBJ1-2; possible D gene TRBD1, 5 bases. The CDR3 is CASSPGTINGYTF. CDR3 DNA: TGTGCCAGCAGCCCCGGGACTATAAATGGCTACACCTTC.